This TCR beta chain was found in a study of prognosis after radiotherapy for stage I lung cancer. Germline assignment: CDR1 MDHEN and CDR2 SYDVKM. Trimming stripped 3 bases from V and 1 base from J, with 3 bases between. The CDR3 sequence is 12 residues long. This clonotype occurred many times. The genomic DNA TCR beta CDR3 region underwent two rounds of multiplex PCR. Primers specific to each TRBV and TRBJ gene drove first-round PCR. Each CDR3 protein is one row after TCRdb ran MiXCR on the multiplex PCR reads. The table records 15,000 to 20,000 distinct CDR3 sequences, around 29% of them present only once.

This receptor was identified in a donor aged 50 or older with non-small cell lung cancer. V gene TRBV28 combines with J gene TRBJ1-1; D gene uncertain. Sequences were derived from PBMCs, sampled before or after stereotactic body radiation therapy (not recorded which). The CDR3 sequence: CASSFRNTEAFF. The CDR3 DNA is TGTGCCAGCAGTTTTCGGAACACTGAAGCTTTCTTT.